The 11 T cell receptor beta chains below all came from one sample that was sequenced in a study. Each CDR3 protein is one row after TCRdb ran MiXCR on the RT-PCR reads. The profile covers approximately 720,000 distinct CDR3 sequences, with approximately 15% appearing a single time and about 3.9% taken by the ten largest. Material: memory CD4+ T cells from blood. These receptor sequences come from a female donor in good health, serving as a healthy control.

At least ten counts were recorded for this clonotype. This rearrangement joins TRBV20-1 to TRBJ2-7, with 8 bases aligning to TRBD1. The V gene end was trimmed by 4 bases and the J gene end by 5 bases; junction bases not matched to a gene: 7. This CDR3 contains 13 residues. Germline V gene data show CDR1 as DFQATT and CDR2 as SNEGSKA (reference sequence). The chain's CDR3 is CSATGGAVDEQYF. CDR3 nucleotide sequence: TGCAGTGCTACAGGGGGCGCAGTGGACGAGCAGTACTTC.

This clonotype was seen repeatedly, ten times or more. The chain has TRBV5-1 and TRBJ2-7, with 7 nucleotides matching TRBD2. V was clipped by 4 bases and J by 4 bases; unmatched bases: 11. CDR1 and CDR2 (germline): SGHRS, YFSETQ. The CDR3 loop spans 15 amino acids. In DNA, the CDR3 is TGCGCCAGCAGCCCCGGACCCCAGGGAGGGTACGAGCAGTACTTC. Its translation: CASSPGPQGGYEQYF.

The genes are TRBV5-1 and TRBJ2-1; D might be TRBD1 (6 bases). This CDR3 spans 14 amino acids. Deletions cut 0 bases from V and 9 bases from J, with 13 bases between. Germline V gives CDR1 SGHRS, CDR2 YFSETQ. The CDR3 region has the DNA TGCGCCAGCAGCTTGGTTGGGGGCGGTACTGAGCAGTTCTTC. Protein: CASSLVGGGTEQFF.

The chain carries TRBV28 and TRBJ1-5, with D possibly being TRBD1 (5 bases). The CDR3 consists of 13 residues. Trimming removed 8 bases from V and 5 bases from J, with 13 bases in between. Germline values: CDR1 MDHEN, CDR2 SYDVKM. Here the CDR3 reads CASGRGGYQPQHF. The CDR3 coding sequence is TGTGCCAGCGGTAGGGGAGGGTATCAGCCCCAGCATTTT.

In this sample, this clonotype turned up many times. This sequence joins TRBV10-2 and TRBJ2-7; D unclear. Trimming stripped 0 bases from V and 6 bases from J, with 9 bases between. The length of the CDR3 is 13 residues. CDR1 and CDR2 from the germline V gene are WSHSY and SAAADI. The CDR3 loop is CASSESGTGEQYF. In DNA form, the CDR3 reads TGCGCCAGCAGTGAGTCAGGCACGGGCGAGCAGTACTTC.

This clonotype was found a few times. This rearrangement joins TRBV20-1 to TRBJ2-7; 12 positions match TRBD2. This CDR3 is built from 14 residues. CDR1 DFQATT and CDR2 SNEGSKA come from the germline V gene (reference sequence). V was pared by 3 bases and J by 6 bases, with 6 bases of the junction left unmatched. CDR3 residues: CSARKTSGGAEQYF. CDR3 bases: TGCAGTGCTAGGAAGACTAGCGGGGGAGCCGAGCAGTACTTC.

This sequence joins TRBV5-1 and TRBJ1-3; a weak D match, TRBD1 (6 bases). Trimming took 2 bases from V and 2 from J, leaving 11 bases between them. The germline V gene encodes CDR1 SGHRS and CDR2 YFSETQ. This CDR3 region has 15 residues. CDR3 coding DNA: TGCGCCAGCAGCTTAGGACAGCAAGCTGGAAACACCATATATTTT. Amino acid sequence: CASSLGQQAGNTIYF.

The chain uses TRBV11-2 and TRBJ1-2; perhaps TRBD1 as D (5 bases). The CDR3 has 14 residues. The germline CDR1 and CDR2 sequences are SGHAT and FQNNGV. Trimming cost V 1 base and J 7 bases, with 13 bases left between them. The CDR3 protein is CASSLVRDGGGYTF. DNA for the CDR3: TGTGCCAGCAGCTTAGTCAGGGATGGGGGTGGCTACACCTTC.

This clonotype was picked up one time. The chain combines TRBV12-3 or TRBV12-4 with TRBJ2-4, with TRBD2 matching 7 bases. The CDR3 extends over 16 amino acids. V lost 5 bases to trimming and J lost 6 bases; unmatched junction nucleotides: 13. CDR3 DNA sequence: TGTGCCAGCAGTCTGTCGGGGGGACGCTCTGGAAACATTCAGTACTTC. It specifies CASSLSGGRSGNIQYF.

This clonotype has just a few counts. The chain combines TRBV12-3 or TRBV12-4 with TRBJ1-5, with TRBD1 matching 7 bases. This CDR3 has 15 residues. J was trimmed by 4 bases and V by 1 base; bases with no gene match: 4. The CDR3 sequence is CASSLEGQLNQPQHF. DNA for the CDR3: TGTGCCAGCAGTTTAGAGGGACAGTTAAATCAGCCCCAGCATTTT.

This clonotype has ten or more counts. The V call is TRBV5-1, the J call TRBJ2-7, with TRBD2 matching over 9 bases. The CDR3 length is 16 residues. Germline V gene sequence: CDR1 SGHRS, CDR2 YFSETQ. The V and J ends lost 0 bases and 1 base, in that order; junction bases with no gene match: 5. The CDR3 protein is CASSLVGGRASYEQYF. The CDR3 DNA reads as TGCGCCAGCAGCTTGGTAGGCGGGAGGGCGTCCTACGAGCAGTACTTC.